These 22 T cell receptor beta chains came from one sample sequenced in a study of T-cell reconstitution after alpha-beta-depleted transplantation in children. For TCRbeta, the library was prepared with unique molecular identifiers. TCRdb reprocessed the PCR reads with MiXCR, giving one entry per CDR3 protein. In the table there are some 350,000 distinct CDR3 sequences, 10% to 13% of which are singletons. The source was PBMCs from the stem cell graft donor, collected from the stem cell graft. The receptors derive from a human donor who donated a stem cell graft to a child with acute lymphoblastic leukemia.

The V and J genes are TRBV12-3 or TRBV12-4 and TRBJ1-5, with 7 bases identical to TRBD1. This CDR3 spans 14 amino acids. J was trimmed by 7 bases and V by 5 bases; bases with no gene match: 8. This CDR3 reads CASSADRVPQPQHF. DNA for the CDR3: TGTGCCAGCAGTGCTGACAGGGTCCCCCAGCCCCAGCATTTT.

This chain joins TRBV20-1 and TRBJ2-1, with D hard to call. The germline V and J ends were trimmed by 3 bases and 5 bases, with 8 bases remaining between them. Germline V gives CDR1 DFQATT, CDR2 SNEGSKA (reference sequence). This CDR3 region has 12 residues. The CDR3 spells CSARLENNEQFF. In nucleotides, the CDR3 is TGCAGTGCTAGGTTAGAAAACAATGAGCAGTTCTTC.

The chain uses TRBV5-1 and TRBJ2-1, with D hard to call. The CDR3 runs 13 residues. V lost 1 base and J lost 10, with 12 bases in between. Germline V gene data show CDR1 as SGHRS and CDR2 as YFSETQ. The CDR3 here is CASSLSNRAEQFF. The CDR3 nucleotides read TGCGCCAGCAGCTTGAGCAACCGGGCAGAGCAGTTCTTC.

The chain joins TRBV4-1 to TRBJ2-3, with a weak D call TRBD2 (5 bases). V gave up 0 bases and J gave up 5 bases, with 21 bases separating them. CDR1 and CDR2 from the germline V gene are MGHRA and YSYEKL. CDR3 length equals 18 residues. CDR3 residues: CASSQEPKLDTRRDTQYF. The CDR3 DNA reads TGCGCCAGCAGCCAAGAACCCAAACTAGACACCCGAAGAGATACGCAGTATTTT.

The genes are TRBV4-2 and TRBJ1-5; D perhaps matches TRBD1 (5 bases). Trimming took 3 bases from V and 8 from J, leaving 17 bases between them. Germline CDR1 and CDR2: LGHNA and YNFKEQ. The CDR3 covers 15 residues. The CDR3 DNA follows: TGTGCCAGCAGCCAGGACTCTAGCTCGGGGGAGCCCCAGCATTTT. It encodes CASSQDSSSGEPQHF.

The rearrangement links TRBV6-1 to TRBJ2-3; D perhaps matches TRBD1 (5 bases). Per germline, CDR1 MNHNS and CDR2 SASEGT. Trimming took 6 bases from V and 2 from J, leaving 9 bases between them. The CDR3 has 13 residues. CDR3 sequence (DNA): TGTGCCAGCAGGCAGACAGACACAGATACGCAGTATTTT. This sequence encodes CASRQTDTDTQYF.

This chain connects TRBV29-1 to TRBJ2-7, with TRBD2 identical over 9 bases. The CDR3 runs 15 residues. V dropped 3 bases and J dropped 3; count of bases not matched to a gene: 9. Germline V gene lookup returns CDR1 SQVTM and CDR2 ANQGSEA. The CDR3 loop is CSVDPSSGTGYEQYF. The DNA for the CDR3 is TGCAGCGTTGATCCTTCTAGCGGGACGGGCTACGAGCAGTACTTC.

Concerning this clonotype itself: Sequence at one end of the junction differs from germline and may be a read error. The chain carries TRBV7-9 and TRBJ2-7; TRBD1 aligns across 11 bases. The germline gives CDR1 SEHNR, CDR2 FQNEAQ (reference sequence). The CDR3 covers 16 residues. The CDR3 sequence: CDSSPGGQGASYEQYF. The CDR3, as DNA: TGTGACAGCAGCCCCGGCGGACAGGGGGCTTCCTACGAGCAGTACTTC.

CDR3 sequence (DNA): TGTGCCAGCAACTCAATCGAAGCTAATGAAAAACTGTTTTTT. As protein: CASNSIEANEKLFF. J is TRBJ1-4 and V is TRBV16; D unclear. This CDR3 spans 14 amino acids. Trimming pared 7 bases from V and 3 bases from J, leaving 12 bases between. Germline CDR1 reads KGHSY; CDR2 reads FQNENV.

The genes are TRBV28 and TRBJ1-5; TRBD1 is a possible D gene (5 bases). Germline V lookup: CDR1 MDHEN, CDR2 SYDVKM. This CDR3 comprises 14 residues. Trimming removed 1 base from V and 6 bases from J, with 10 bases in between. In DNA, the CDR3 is TGTGCCAGCAGTTTATCAGGGATGGGTCAGCCCCAGCATTTT. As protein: CASSLSGMGQPQHF. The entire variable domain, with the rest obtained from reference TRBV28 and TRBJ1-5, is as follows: DVKVTQSSRYLVKRTGEKVFLECVQDMDHENMFWYRQDPGLGLRLIYFSYDVKMKEKGDIPEGYSVSREKKERFSLILESASTNQTSMYLCASSLSGMGQPQHFGDGTRLSIL.

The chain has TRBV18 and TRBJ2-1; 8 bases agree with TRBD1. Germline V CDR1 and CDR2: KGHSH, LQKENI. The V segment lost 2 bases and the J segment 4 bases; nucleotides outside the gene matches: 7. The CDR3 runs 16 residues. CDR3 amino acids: CASSPRGGQGYNEQFF. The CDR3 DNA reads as TGTGCCAGCTCACCAAGGGGAGGACAGGGTTACAATGAGCAGTTCTTC. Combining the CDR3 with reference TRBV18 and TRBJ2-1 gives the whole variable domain NAGVMQNPRHLVRRRGQEARLRCSPMKGHSHVYWYRQLPEEGLKFMVYLQKENIIDESGMPKERFSAEFPKEGPSILRIQQVVRGDSAAYFCASSPRGGQGYNEQFFGPGTRLTVL.

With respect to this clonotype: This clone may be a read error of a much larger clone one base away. In DNA, the CDR3 is TGTGCCAGCAGTTTTGGGGCCCCTGGGGGGGTAGGACCTGGGGCCAACGTCCTGACTTTC. Its protein is CASSFGAPGGVGPGANVLTF. This rearrangement joins TRBV27 to TRBJ2-6, with 7 positions matching TRBD2. This CDR3 has 20 residues. CDR1 is MNHEY, CDR2 SMNVEV, per germline (reference sequence). After removal of 3 bases from V and 2 bases from J, the junction contained 16 bases not matched to a gene.

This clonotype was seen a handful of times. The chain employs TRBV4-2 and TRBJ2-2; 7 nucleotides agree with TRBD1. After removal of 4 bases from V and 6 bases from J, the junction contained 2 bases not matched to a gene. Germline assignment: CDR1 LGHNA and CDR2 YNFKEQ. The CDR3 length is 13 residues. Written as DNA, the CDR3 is TGTGCCAGCAGCCCCGGGACAGCCGGGGAGCTGTTTTTT. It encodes CASSPGTAGELFF.

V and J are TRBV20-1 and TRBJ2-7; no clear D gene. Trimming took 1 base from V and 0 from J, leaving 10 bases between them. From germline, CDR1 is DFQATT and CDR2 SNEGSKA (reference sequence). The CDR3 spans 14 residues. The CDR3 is CSARAIATSYEQYF. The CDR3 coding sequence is TGCAGTGCTAGAGCTATCGCGACCTCCTACGAGCAGTACTTC.

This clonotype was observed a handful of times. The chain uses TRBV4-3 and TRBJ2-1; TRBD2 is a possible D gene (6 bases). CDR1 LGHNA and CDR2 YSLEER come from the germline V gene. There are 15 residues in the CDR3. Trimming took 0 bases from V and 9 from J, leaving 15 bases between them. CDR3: CASSQDGRSGSEQFF. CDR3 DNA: TGCGCCAGCAGCCAAGACGGGCGTAGCGGTAGTGAGCAGTTCTTC.

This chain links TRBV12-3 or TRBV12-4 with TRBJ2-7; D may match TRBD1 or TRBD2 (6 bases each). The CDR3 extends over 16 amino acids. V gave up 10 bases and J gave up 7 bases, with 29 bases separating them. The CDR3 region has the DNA TGTGCCACCCAGTTAGGGACGGGGGCCCTATCGCGTGAGCAGTACTTC. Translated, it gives CATQLGTGALSREQYF.

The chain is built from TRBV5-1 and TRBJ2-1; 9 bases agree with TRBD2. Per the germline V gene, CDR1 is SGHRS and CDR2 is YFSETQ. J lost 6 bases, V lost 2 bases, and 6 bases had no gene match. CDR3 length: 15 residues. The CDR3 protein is CASSFAGGPSNEQFF. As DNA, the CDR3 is TGCGCCAGCAGCTTCGCGGGAGGGCCCTCCAATGAGCAGTTCTTC.

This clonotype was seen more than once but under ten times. CDR3 region: CASSSLTGPGPETQYF. CDR3 DNA: TGTGCCAGCAGTTCCCTTACAGGGCCAGGCCCGGAGACCCAGTACTTC. The genes are TRBV7-6 and TRBJ2-5, with D possibly being TRBD1 (6 bases). CDR3 length: 16 residues. Trimming cost V 6 bases and J 5 bases, with 22 bases left between them. Germline-derived CDR1 and CDR2 are SGHVS and FNYEAQ.

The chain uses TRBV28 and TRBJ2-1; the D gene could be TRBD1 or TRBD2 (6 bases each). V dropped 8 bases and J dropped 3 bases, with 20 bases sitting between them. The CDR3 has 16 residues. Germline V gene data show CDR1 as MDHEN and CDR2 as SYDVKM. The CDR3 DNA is TGTGCCAGCTCGTCCCCGGGGGACATCTACTACAATGAGCAGTTCTTC. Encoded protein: CASSSPGDIYYNEQFF.

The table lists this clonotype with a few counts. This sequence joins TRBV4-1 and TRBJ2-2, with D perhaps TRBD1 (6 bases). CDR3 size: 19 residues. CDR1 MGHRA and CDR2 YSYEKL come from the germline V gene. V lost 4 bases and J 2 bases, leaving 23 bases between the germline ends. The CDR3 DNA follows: TGCGCCAGCAGCCGATCGCAAACCGGGACATCCCATAACACCGGGGAGCTGTTTTTT. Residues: CASSRSQTGTSHNTGELFF.

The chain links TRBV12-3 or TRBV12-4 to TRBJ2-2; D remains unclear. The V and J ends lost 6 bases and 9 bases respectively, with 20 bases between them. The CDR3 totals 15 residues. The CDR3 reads CASSPASRAPRELFF. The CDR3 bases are TGTGCCAGCAGCCCAGCGAGCCGGGCCCCCCGGGAGCTGTTTTTT.

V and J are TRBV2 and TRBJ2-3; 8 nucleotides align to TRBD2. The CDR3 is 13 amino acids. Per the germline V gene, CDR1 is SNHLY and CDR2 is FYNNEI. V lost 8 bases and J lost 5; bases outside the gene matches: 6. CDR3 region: CASFITSGDTQYF. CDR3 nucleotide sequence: TGTGCCAGCTTCATCACTAGCGGAGATACGCAGTATTTT.